This T cell receptor beta chain originates from a study of CXCR3-negative and CXCR3-positive naive CD8 T cells. Each TRB cDNA library was prepared by 5' RACE (with UMI labels). TCRdb derives one entry per CDR3 protein from the 5' RACE reads, leaving out DNA. This sample's table reports 55,000 to 65,000 distinct CDR3 sequences. This receptor was identified in a human donor in good health. Some clones in this sample may be carry-over from other donors' samples. Material: naive CXCR3- CD8+ T cells from blood. The subset: CD45RO-CCR7+CD27+CD95- naive CD8+ T cells lacking CXCR3 (TNR3-).

The CDR3 here is CSVDGVDGGGEWMEETQYF. The chain uses TRBV29-1 and TRBJ2-5; as DNA is missing, the TRBD2 call by TCRdb cannot be tested. Germline V gene lookup returns CDR1 SQVTM and CDR2 ANQGSEA. The CDR3 spans 19 residues.